This TCR beta chain was identified in a study of PD-L1 blockade in urothelial cancer. The time point is: peripheral blood 6 weeks after treatment start. Germline CDR1 is LGHNA and CDR2 is YSLEER. The CDR3 covers 18 residues. The V and J ends lost 2 bases and 0 bases, in that order; junction bases with no gene match: 9. Spiking each PCR with synthetic TCR analog templates was performed. The protocol was immunoSEQ multiplex PCR, while the TCRdb copy is restricted to in-frame clones and leaves out a portion. The table records approximately 28,000 clones, roughly 84% of them present only once. The chain couples TRBV4-3 to TRBJ2-3, with 9 nucleotides matching TRBD2. This receptor was obtained from a man in his 70s with urothelial cancer. Specimen: PBMCs, collected around atezolizumab (anti-PD-L1) treatment. This CDR3 is CASSQSATLAGSTDTQYF. CDR3 sequence (DNA): TGCGCCAGCAGCCAATCCGCGACCCTAGCGGGAAGCACAGATACGCAGTATTTT.